A single sample is the source of the 18 T cell receptor beta chains below, sequenced in a study of cytomegalovirus exposure and HLA in healthy donors. Use of 60 Vbeta and 13 Jbeta primers characterized the PCR. Data came from immunoSEQ multiplex PCR; TCRdb stores just in-frame clones and leaves some out. The sample carries about 200,000 clones, about 81% recorded once. Sequences were obtained from PBMCs. The receptors were sampled from a woman aged 40-49 years in good health and CMV-seronegative.

Points on this clone: A single base separates this from a much larger clone, so it may be a read error. This rearrangement joins TRBV2 to TRBJ1-5; no reliable D call. From germline, CDR1 is SNHLY and CDR2 FYNNEI. The CDR3 spans 12 residues. The V gene lost 6 bases and the J gene lost 8 bases, with 11 bases spanning the gap. The CDR3 loop is CASSSLQEPQHF. The CDR3 coding sequence is TGTGCCAGCAGCTCCCTTCAGGAGCCCCAGCATTTT.

The genes are TRBV11-2 and TRBJ2-1; TRBD2 agrees at 8 bases. Germline V gene data show CDR1 as SGHAT and CDR2 as FQNNGV. J was trimmed by 6 bases and V by 5 bases; bases with no gene match: 6. CDR3 length: 14 residues. The CDR3 nucleotides read TGTGCCAGCAGCGAGGCCGGGACTAGCAATGAGCAGTTCTTC. Translated: CASSEAGTSNEQFF. Drawing the rest from reference TRBV11-2 and TRBJ2-1, the complete variable domain is EAGVAQSPRYKIIEKRQSVAFWCNPISGHATLYWYQQILGQGPKLLIQFQNNGVVDDSQLPKDRFSAERLKGVDSTLKIQPAKLEDSAVYLCASSEAGTSNEQFFGPGTRLTVL.

The J gene is TRBJ2-7, the V gene TRBV7-9, with D perhaps matching TRBD2 (7 bases). V lost 5 bases and J 0 bases, leaving 11 bases between the germline ends. CDR1 is SEHNR and CDR2 is FQNEAQ in the germline V gene (reference sequence). The CDR3 is 14 amino acids. The CDR3 here is CASSPGGHSYEQYF. The CDR3 DNA is TGTGCCAGCAGCCCGGGGGGCCACTCCTACGAGCAGTACTTC.

This clone was counted between two and nine times. The chain links TRBV10-3 to TRBJ1-1, with 7 bases identical to TRBD1. Germline lookup yields CDR1 ENHRY and CDR2 SYGVKD. The CDR3 is 14 amino acids. V gave up 7 bases and J gave up 2 bases; unmatched junction bases: 7. The CDR3, as DNA: TGTGCCATCACCCGGGACAGCTTAAACACTGAAGCTTTCTTT. It translates to CAITRDSLNTEAFF.

This chain uses TRBV28 with TRBJ1-4, with D tentatively TRBD1 (6 bases). Germline V gives CDR1 MDHEN, CDR2 SYDVKM. Trimming stripped 2 bases from V and 11 bases from J, with 12 bases between. The length of the CDR3 is 13 residues. The chain's CDR3 is CASSLRYTGKLFF. The CDR3 DNA is TGTGCCAGCAGTTTACGCTATACAGGGAAACTGTTTTTT.

The chain couples TRBV10-1 to TRBJ2-1; 10 bases are a match to TRBD2. This CDR3 is 14 amino acids long. Germline V lookup: CDR1 WNHNN, CDR2 SYGVQD (reference sequence). With 4 bases clipped from V and 8 bases from J, the junction kept 5 bases outside the gene matches. The CDR3 DNA follows: TGCGCCAGCAGTGGGGGACTAGCGCCCGATGAGCAGTTCTTC. Translation gives CASSGGLAPDEQFF.

This sequence joins TRBV7-9 and TRBJ1-4; D remains unclear. The length of the CDR3 is 14 residues. The V end was cut by 3 bases, the J end by 5 bases, with 10 bases between. Germline V gene data show CDR1 as SEHNR and CDR2 as FQNEAQ (reference sequence). This chain's CDR3 is CASSFGNGNEKLFF. In DNA, the CDR3 is TGTGCCAGCAGCTTCGGGAACGGGAATGAAAAACTGTTTTTT.

This chain connects TRBV30 to TRBJ2-5, with 8 bases lining up with TRBD2. Germline trimming cut 4 bases from V and 6 bases from J; bases unmatched to any gene: 10. The CDR3 has 14 residues. Germline-derived CDR1 and CDR2 are GTSNPN and SVGIG (reference sequence). CDR3 sequence (DNA): TGTGCCTGGACCGGGGGGGCAGGGAGGAAGACCCAGTACTTC. Amino acids: CAWTGGAGRKTQYF.

V gene TRBV7-2 combines with J gene TRBJ2-5, with D maybe TRBD2 (6 bases). CDR1 is SGHTA, CDR2 FQGNSA, per germline. The CDR3 extends over 14 amino acids. Trimming took 5 bases from V and 3 from J, leaving 13 bases between them. The CDR3 here is CASSRGTLKETQYF. DNA of the CDR3: TGTGCCAGCAGCCGTGGGACTTTAAAAGAGACCCAGTACTTC.

The rearrangement uses TRBV7-9 and TRBJ1-5; 7 nucleotides align to TRBD1. Germline assignment: CDR1 SEHNR and CDR2 FQNEAQ (reference sequence). This CDR3 is built from 14 residues. V gave up 4 bases and J gave up 6 bases; unmatched junction bases: 6. CDR3 in amino acids: CASSSDRMGQPQHF. In DNA, the CDR3 is TGTGCCAGCAGCTCGGACAGGATGGGTCAGCCCCAGCATTTT.

The V call is TRBV5-6, the J call TRBJ1-3, with D perhaps matching TRBD1 (6 bases). The CDR3 is 14 amino acids. The ends were cut back, 1 base at V and 1 base at J, with 6 bases in the middle. Germline CDR1 reads SGHDT; CDR2 reads YYEEEE. DNA for the CDR3: TGTGCCAGCAGCTTGACAGGGTCTGGAAACACCATATATTTT. Translating gives CASSLTGSGNTIYF. Full variable domain (missing parts from reference TRBV5-6 and TRBJ1-3): DAGVTQSPTHLIKTRGQQVTLRCSPKSGHDTVSWYQQALGQGPQFIFQYYEEEERQRGNFPDRFSGHQFPNYSSELNVNALLLGDSALYLCASSLTGSGNTIYFGEGSWLTVV.

The rearrangement links TRBV5-1 to TRBJ2-5, with D unclear. This CDR3 has 14 residues. The V gene lost 4 bases and the J gene lost 5 bases, with 15 bases spanning the gap. The V gene's germline CDR1 is SGHRS and CDR2 YFSETQ. The CDR3 sequence: CASSPTAGLETQYF. The DNA for the CDR3 is TGCGCCAGCAGCCCCACCGCAGGATTGGAGACCCAGTACTTC.

V usage is TRBV19 and J usage is TRBJ2-7; 8 bases map to TRBD2. Germline V CDR1 and CDR2: LNHDA, SQIVND (reference sequence). CDR3 size: 15 residues. Trimming removed 6 bases from V and 1 base from J; junction bases left unmatched: 8. In DNA form, the CDR3 reads TGTGCCAGTAGGTGGGGAGCGGGAGAATCCTACGAGCAGTACTTC. This sequence encodes CASRWGAGESYEQYF.

The chain recombines TRBV2 with TRBJ1-5; D uncertain. The germline V and J ends were trimmed by 6 bases and 1 base, with 10 bases remaining between them. The CDR3 totals 14 residues. The germline CDR1 and CDR2 sequences are SNHLY and FYNNEI. CDR3 sequence (DNA): TGTGCCAGCAGAGGAGAATTAAGCAATCAGCCCCAGCATTTT. This translates into CASRGELSNQPQHF.

The sample holds a few counts of this clone. The J gene is TRBJ2-2, the V gene TRBV28, with 8 nucleotides matching TRBD2. This CDR3 is built from 17 residues. Germline V gene sequence: CDR1 MDHEN, CDR2 SYDVKM. The junction had 9 bases not matched to a gene; V was cut back by 5 bases and J by 1 base. CDR3 sequence (DNA): TGTGCCAGCAGTGCCCCTTGGCTAGCGGGGAACACCGGGGAGCTGTTTTTT. Its protein product is CASSAPWLAGNTGELFF.

The chain is built from TRBV5-4 and TRBJ2-1, with D possibly matching TRBD2 (6 bases). This CDR3 is 15 amino acids long. Germline V gene sequence: CDR1 SGHNT, CDR2 YYREEE (reference sequence). Trimming removed 2 bases at V and 2 bases at J, with 11 bases between. Written as DNA, the CDR3 is TGTGCCAGCAGCTTATTCGGGAGCACCTACAATGAGCAGTTCTTC. As protein: CASSLFGSTYNEQFF.

J is TRBJ2-7 and V is TRBV9, with TRBD2 as a possible D gene (7 bases). V was cut by 6 bases and J by 7 bases, with 20 bases left in between. The CDR3 is 14 amino acids. The V gene's germline CDR1 is SGDLS and CDR2 YYNGEE. CDR3: CASTPSGGLGEQYF. The CDR3, as DNA: TGTGCCAGCACCCCCTCGGGGGGCCTGGGGGAGCAGTACTTC. Based on the CDR3 plus reference TRBV9 and TRBJ2-7, the full variable domain is DSGVTQTPKHLITATGQRVTLRCSPRSGDLSVYWYQQSLDQGLQFLIQYYNGEERAKGNILERFSAQQFPDLHSELNLSSLELGDSALYFCASTPSGGLGEQYFGPGTRLTVT.

J is TRBJ2-7 and V is TRBV27; 11 nucleotides match TRBD2. The CDR3 spans 16 residues. Trimming removed 3 bases from V and 3 bases from J; junction bases left unmatched: 7. Germline CDR1 is MNHEY and CDR2 is SMNVEV (reference sequence). The CDR3 protein is CASSFTGLAGFYEQYF. The DNA for the CDR3 is TGTGCCAGCAGTTTTACCGGACTAGCGGGTTTCTACGAGCAGTACTTC.